The 24 T cell receptor beta chains presented below share a single source sample, sequenced in a study of T cell changes during pregnancy in multiple sclerosis. Some clones are missing from TCRdb's copy, which holds only in-frame ones; the method was immunoSEQ multiplex PCR. Of approximately 97,000 clones listed, 90% are singletons. This material consisted of peripheral blood, taken in the second trimester of pregnancy. The receptors derive from a female donor in good health, enrolled as a control in a pregnancy study.

The CDR3 is CAISESQGATYNSPLHF. DNA for the CDR3: TGTGCCATCAGTGAGTCCCAGGGGGCTACCTATAATTCACCCCTCCACTTT. The chain employs TRBV10-3 and TRBJ1-6, with TRBD1 matching 8 bases. CDR1 and CDR2 (germline): ENHRY, SYGVKD. The CDR3 has 17 amino acids. V lost 0 bases to trimming and J lost 2 bases; unmatched junction nucleotides: 3.

V is TRBV5-6 and J is TRBJ1-6; 7 nucleotides line up with TRBD1. With 0 bases clipped from V and 7 bases from J, the junction kept 7 bases outside the gene matches. There are 16 residues in the CDR3. Germline lookup yields CDR1 SGHDT and CDR2 YYEEEE. The CDR3: CASSLGQGLGNSPLHF. The CDR3 DNA reads TGTGCCAGCAGCTTGGGACAGGGTCTCGGGAATTCACCCCTCCACTTT.

The CDR3 bases are TGTGCCAGTGGCTGGACAGCTAACACCGGGGAGCTGTTTTTT. Protein product: CASGWTANTGELFF. The V call is TRBV6-6, the J call TRBJ2-2, with D possibly matching TRBD1 (6 bases). This CDR3 is built from 14 residues. Trimming took 9 bases from V and 2 from J, leaving 13 bases between them. Germline CDR1 and CDR2: MNHNY and SVGAGI (reference sequence).

This chain uses TRBV6-5 with TRBJ1-5; the D gene is possibly TRBD1 (6 bases). The CDR3 is made up of 15 amino acids. The ends were cut back, 6 bases at V and 0 bases at J, with 12 bases in the middle. The germline CDR1 and CDR2 sequences are MNHEY and SVGAGI. The CDR3, as DNA: TGTGCCAGCAGCCTGGACAGCTATAGCAATCAGCCCCAGCATTTT. This gives the protein CASSLDSYSNQPQHF.

This sequence joins TRBV11-2 and TRBJ1-2; TRBD1 might be the D (5 bases). CDR1 is SGHAT, CDR2 FQNNGV, per germline. The CDR3 length is 11 residues. V was clipped by 3 bases and J by 8 bases, with 7 bases between them. CDR3 region: CASSLGGGYTF. Written as DNA, the CDR3 is TGTGCCAGCAGCTTGGGGGGGGGCTACACCTTC.

This rearrangement joins TRBV28 to TRBJ1-6; D not certain. The CDR3 covers 14 residues. V was pared by 1 base and J by 7 bases, with 8 bases between. In germline, CDR1 is MDHEN, CDR2 SYDVKM. The CDR3 region has the DNA TGTGCCAGCAGTTTATACATACAAAATTCACCCCTCCACTTT. Translating it yields CASSLYIQNSPLHF.

The chain has TRBV7-9 and TRBJ2-7; perhaps TRBD1 as D (5 bases). Trimming shortened V by 6 bases and J by 6 bases, and 18 bases separated the two germline ends. Germline V CDR1 and CDR2: SEHNR, FQNEAQ (reference sequence). CDR3 length: 14 amino acids. The CDR3: CASSMDTKSGEQYF. The CDR3 DNA reads as TGTGCCAGCAGTATGGACACAAAATCGGGCGAGCAGTACTTC.

The V call is TRBV6-1, the J call TRBJ2-2; D is possibly TRBD1 (6 bases). CDR3 length: 13 residues. The germline CDR1 and CDR2 sequences are MNHNS and SASEGT. V was trimmed by 3 bases and J by 4 bases, leaving 6 bases between them. In DNA, the CDR3 is TGTGCCAGCAGTGACAGGGGCACCGGGGAGCTGTTTTTT. Amino acids: CASSDRGTGELFF.

V is TRBV7-9 and J is TRBJ1-1; D gene uncertain. This CDR3 comprises 14 residues. The V gene's germline CDR1 is SEHNR and CDR2 FQNEAQ (reference sequence). Trimming left V 1 base short and J 5 bases short, with 11 bases between. For the CDR3, the DNA is TGTGCCAGCAGCTTAGGAGGATTCGAGACTGAAGCTTTCTTT. Translation: CASSLGGFETEAFF.

The V and J genes are TRBV6-1 and TRBJ2-1; 14 nucleotides align to TRBD2. The CDR3 consists of 14 residues. CDR1 is MNHNS and CDR2 is SASEGT in the germline V gene. Trimming cost V 6 bases and J 6 bases; bases outside gene matches: 1. The CDR3 reads CASRTSGRGNEQFF. For the CDR3, the DNA is TGTGCCAGCAGGACTAGCGGGAGGGGCAATGAGCAGTTCTTC.

The chain joins TRBV5-4 to TRBJ1-1; tentatively, D is TRBD1 (6 bases). The CDR3 is 14 residues long. Trimming cost V 5 bases and J 1 base, with 12 bases left between them. Germline values: CDR1 SGHNT, CDR2 YYREEE (reference sequence). CDR3 sequence: CASSVGHANTEAFF. The CDR3 coding sequence is TGTGCCAGCAGTGTGGGACACGCGAACACTGAAGCTTTCTTT. The whole variable domain, filled in from reference TRBV5-4 and TRBJ1-1, reads ETGVTQSPTHLIKTRGQQVTLRCSSQSGHNTVSWYQQALGQGPQFIFQYYREEENGRGNFPPRFSGLQFPNYSSELNVNALELDDSALYLCASSVGHANTEAFFGQGTRLTVV.

J is TRBJ1-2 and V is TRBV6-5, with 10 bases identical to TRBD1. The CDR3 covers 14 residues. After removal of 0 bases from V and 6 bases from J, the junction contained 1 base not matched to a gene. Germline CDR1 reads MNHEY; CDR2 reads SVGAGI. The CDR3 loop reads CASSYSTGGNGYTF. CDR3 in DNA: TGTGCCAGCAGTTACTCGACAGGGGGCAATGGCTACACCTTC.

The rearrangement uses TRBV7-2 and TRBJ1-1; 7 nucleotides agree with TRBD1. V lost 5 bases and J lost 1; bases outside the gene matches: 7. CDR1 is SGHTA and CDR2 is FQGNSA in the germline V gene. The CDR3 is 15 amino acids. The CDR3, as DNA: TGTGCCAGCAGCAAGGACAGGTGGGGGAACACTGAAGCTTTCTTT. It translates to CASSKDRWGNTEAFF.

The chain has TRBV14 and TRBJ2-2; 7 bases agree with TRBD2. The germline gives CDR1 SGHDN, CDR2 FVKESK. Germline trimming cut 1 base from V and 3 bases from J; bases unmatched to any gene: 5. CDR3 length: 16 residues. The CDR3, as DNA: TGTGCCAGCAGCCAAGTAGGGACTACCGACACCGGGGAGCTGTTTTTT. Its protein product is CASSQVGTTDTGELFF.

The genes are TRBV6-1 and TRBJ2-4; perhaps TRBD2 as D (5 bases). The CDR3 runs 14 residues. The V gene lost 3 bases and the J gene lost 7 bases, with 13 bases spanning the gap. Germline CDR1 MNHNS, CDR2 SASEGT. CDR3 in amino acids: CASSEGIQRNIQYF. The CDR3 nucleotides read TGTGCCAGCAGTGAGGGAATTCAGCGGAACATTCAGTACTTC.

The CDR3: CASTPRRGGEQYF. The CDR3 coding sequence is TGTGCCAGCACTCCCCGGAGGGGCGGCGAGCAGTACTTC. V is TRBV27 and J is TRBJ2-7; weak D call: TRBD2 (6 bases). The germline CDR1 and CDR2 sequences are MNHEY and SMNVEV (reference sequence). Trimming shortened V by 7 bases and J by 6 bases, and 16 bases separated the two germline ends. The CDR3 extends over 13 amino acids.

A single count supports this clone. The chain links TRBV6-1 to TRBJ1-2; a weak D match, TRBD1 (5 bases). The germline gives CDR1 MNHNS, CDR2 SASEGT. The CDR3 contains 14 residues. V shed 0 bases and J shed 3 bases, with 8 bases lying between them. The CDR3 bases are TGTGCCAGCAGTGAAGCGGGGGGAGACTATGGCTACACCTTC. Translating gives CASSEAGGDYGYTF.

The V gene is TRBV5-1, the J gene TRBJ2-6; 7 bases are shared with TRBD1. CDR1 and CDR2 from the germline V gene are SGHRS and YFSETQ. This CDR3 contains 19 residues. V lost 4 bases, J lost 4 bases, and 17 bases stayed unmatched. Here the CDR3 DNA reads TGCGCCAGCAGCCTCTCTCTTCCGACAGGGCTTTCCGGGGCCAACGTCCTGACTTTC. It specifies CASSLSLPTGLSGANVLTF.

V usage is TRBV6-1 and J usage is TRBJ2-1, with 10 bases fitting TRBD1. CDR1 MNHNS and CDR2 SASEGT come from the germline V gene. CDR3 length equals 17 residues. V dropped 1 base and J dropped 8; count of bases not matched to a gene: 11. For the CDR3, the DNA is TGTGCCAGCAGTGAAGGCTTGGGGCGGGGACAGGGGCATGAGCAGTTCTTC. Its protein product is CASSEGLGRGQGHEQFF.

The chain links TRBV10-3 to TRBJ1-6, with 9 nucleotides matching TRBD1. Germline values: CDR1 ENHRY, CDR2 SYGVKD. The length of the CDR3 is 12 residues. The ends lost 8 bases at V and 9 bases at J; junction bases unmatched: 2. CDR3 residues: CAIGTGLSPLHF. CDR3 in DNA: TGTGCCATCGGGACAGGGCTTTCACCCCTCCACTTT.

This clone was detected once. V usage is TRBV2 and J usage is TRBJ2-6; 10 bases agree with TRBD1. The CDR3 covers 19 residues. Per the germline V gene, CDR1 is SNHLY and CDR2 is FYNNEI. V lost 4 bases and J lost 0; bases outside the gene matches: 9. Here the CDR3 DNA reads TGTGCCAGCAGTGGTCAATGGGGACAGGGGACCTCTGGGGCCAACGTCCTGACTTTC. This sequence encodes CASSGQWGQGTSGANVLTF.

V is TRBV19 and J is TRBJ1-5; 8 bases line up with TRBD1. The CDR3 is made up of 17 amino acids. V lost 4 bases to trimming and J lost 2 bases; unmatched junction nucleotides: 10. CDR1 is LNHDA and CDR2 is SQIVND in the germline V gene (reference sequence). In nucleotides, the CDR3 is TGTGCCAGTAGTACGGTCAGGGGGCGCGGGGGCAATCAGCCCCAGCATTTT. Translated: CASSTVRGRGGNQPQHF.

This sequence joins TRBV14 and TRBJ1-2, with TRBD1 matching 7 bases. With 4 bases clipped from V and 4 bases from J, the junction kept 3 bases outside the gene matches. This CDR3 has 13 residues. Per the germline V gene, CDR1 is SGHDN and CDR2 is FVKESK. CDR3 bases: TGTGCCAGCAGCCCCCGACAGGGCTATGGCTACACCTTC. Translating it yields CASSPRQGYGYTF.

This chain joins TRBV14 and TRBJ1-2, with D perhaps TRBD1 (5 bases). The germline V and J ends were trimmed by 5 bases and 4 bases, with 17 bases remaining between them. This CDR3 region has 15 residues. Germline CDR1 reads SGHDN; CDR2 reads FVKESK. The CDR3 nucleotides read TGTGCCAGCAGCGCCGGGGGGGGAGGACTCTATGGCTACACCTTC. Translation: CASSAGGGGLYGYTF.